The clone carrying this T cell receptor beta chain has a count of ten or more. The antigen is not known. This CDR3 has 13 residues. CDR1 and CDR2 from the germline V gene are DFQATT and SNEGSKA (reference sequence). Trimming shortened V by 0 bases and J by 4 bases, and 10 bases separated the two germline ends. Individual cDNA molecules received unique molecular identifiers. Using its own MiXCR run on the 5' RACE reads, TCRdb lists one record per CDR3 protein. This sample has some 35,000 distinct CDR3 sequences, with around 4% found just once. This sample was included in a study of early T cells in non-severe SARS-CoV-2 infection. For the study at large: Unsorted whole blood bulk RNA was sequenced, with unpaired chains.

Study observations and caveats: Comparison of clonotypes with VDJdb favored anti-spike CD8 responses while missing private and CD4 specificities.

This chain joins TRBV20-1 and TRBJ2-7, with a tentative D call TRBD2 (6 bases). Source material: whole blood. This sequence originates from an adult who was a healthcare worker with PCR-confirmed SARS-CoV-2 infection or an uninfected control (not recorded which). The DNA of the CDR3 is TGCAGTGCTAGAGACGGGAGAGAGTACGAGCAGTACTTC. Translated, it gives CSARDGREYEQYF.